This TCR beta chain was found in a study of cytomegalovirus exposure and HLA in healthy donors. CDR1 SSHAT and CDR2 FNYEAQ come from the germline V gene (reference sequence). There are 13 residues in the CDR3. PCR used 60 Vbeta primers and 13 Jbeta primers. Assay: immunoSEQ multiplex PCR; the TCRdb copy retains only in-frame clones and omits some. This table holds roughly 120,000 clones, just over 15% found once. A word on this clone: The junction differs from germline at one of its ends, possibly a read error.

This chain uses TRBV7-7 with TRBJ2-7; 8 bases align to TRBD1. Sequenced input: PBMCs. The origin of this receptor is a woman between 18 and 30 years old in good health and CMV-seronegative. The CDR3: CASSLDRGDEQYF. CDR3 sequence (DNA): TGTGCTAGCAGCTTAGACAGGGGCGACGAGCAGTACTTC.